This T cell receptor beta chain was sequenced during a study of shared clonotypes between healthy human individuals. The CDR3 has 16 residues. Per the germline V gene, CDR1 is SGHTA and CDR2 is FQGNSA. V lost 2 bases, J lost 6 bases, and 10 bases stayed unmatched. Authors' analysis steps: Filtering differed for immunoSEQ, which gave only junction sequences without quality scores. Only in-frame clones appear in the TCRdb table, and some are missing; sequencing was by immunoSEQ multiplex PCR. For V, J and clone size, that table is used; D and trimming come from the DNA. This sample carries roughly 1,500,000 clones, under 99% of them seen once, and the ten largest clones take 0.45%.

Source material: naive CD4+ T cells sorted from blood. Sample subset: CD45RA+ positively selected. This chain joins TRBV7-2 and TRBJ1-2; 9 positions match TRBD1. The TCR was taken from a man aged 30 to 45 in good health. The CDR3 region is CASSLWRADRGDGYTF. CDR3 coding DNA: TGTGCCAGCAGCTTATGGAGAGCGGACAGGGGTGATGGCTACACCTTC.